One T cell receptor beta chain is described in this entry. The antigen this receptor binds is unknown. There are no base qualities to consult, and no much larger clone falls within one base. These data originate in a study of Ad26.COV2.S vaccination and SARS-CoV-2 variants (dated by TCRdb to about 2021). Study-level background: Vaccine-arm donors came from COV1001, a multicentre, randomized, double-blind, placebo-controlled phase I-IIa trial of Ad26.COV2.S in healthy adults. Ad26.COV2.S was given intramuscularly at 5x10^10 or 1x10^11 viral particles, as a single shot or as two shots 56 days apart. TCRbeta repertoire sequencing was used to assess the specificity and breadth of SARS-CoV-2-reactive T cell receptors after Ad26.COV2.S vaccination. The TCR-sequenced set comprised about 32 samples: some 20 Ad26.COV2.S vaccine recipients, 5 placebo recipients and 8 SARS-CoV-2 convalescent individuals. Trial participants were randomized into five groups of five, in which low-dose or high-dose Ad26.COV2.S was given once or twice, or placebo was given on both occasions. Investigators did not know the trial group allocation while performing experiments and assessing outcomes. Results and caveats for the whole study, not just this receptor: Non-spike TCR breadth was comparable between vaccine and placebo recipients, consistent with the vaccine containing only spike. The study lacked the statistical power to compare responses across vaccine doses or regimens. Substantial breadth of spike-specific CD8+ and CD4+ T cell responses was reported after vaccination. Compared with placebo recipients, Ad26.COV2.S recipients showed higher spike-specific TCR breadth (P = 0.0014). According to the authors, total T cell responses may have been underestimated by the TCR breadth and depth analyses.

The treatment or condition label of this sample denotes: some 20 received Ad26.COV2.S at low or high dose, single or two shots; about 5 received placebo; per-sample allocation not given. For vaccine and placebo recipients, repertoires were sequenced using samples collected on day 63 after the first injection. In Cohort 1b, roughly 25 adults aged 18-55 years were enrolled at a single site in Boston, USA, between 29 July and 7 August 2020. Ad26.COV2.S consisted of a replication-incompetent adenovirus type 26 vector by which a prefusion-stabilized SARS-CoV-2 spike protein from the original Wuhan strain was expressed. The immunoSEQ Assay was used to sequence TCRbeta CDR3 regions. After extraction, genomic DNA underwent amplification by bias-controlled multiplex PCR, followed by high-throughput sequencing. On the authors' methods: To quantify the absolute abundance of every unique TCRbeta CDR3 region, sequences were collapsed and filtered. Usable DNA was measured by amplifying reference genes present in all nucleated cells, and TCRbeta template counts were normalized to that usable DNA to estimate T cell fraction. Repertoire TCRs were annotated as SARS-CoV-2-specific by exact matching of V gene, CDR3 amino acid sequence and J gene to a known reactive TCR set. The reference SARS-CoV-2 TCR set was derived from MIRA and filtered for enrichment in COVID-19-positive ImmuneCODE repertoires, a step that removed public or cross-reactive TCRs. Using the MIRA antigens, annotated TCRs were further analysed by specific ORF or by position within an ORF. Breadth was defined as annotated unique rearrangements over total unique productive rearrangements; depth was the summed frequency of those rearrangements. Two-sided Wilcoxon rank-sum tests were used to compare TCR breadth between groups. TCRdb obtained this table from immuneACCESS and retained in-frame rearrangements with V and J assigned. These tables miss some clones; where compared with another copy, unresolved V genes account for less than half of the shortfall, and the remainder is unexplained. V, J and clone size reflect that table, while D and trimming were determined from the DNA. This sample gives under 600,000 clones in total; 80% to 90% of them show up just once. In total, the top ten clones hold around 1.8% of the sample.

The sample consisted of peripheral blood, taken in a trial of Ad26.COV2.S vaccine versus placebo. This receptor was obtained from a person aged 18-60 years who received the Ad26.COV2.S COVID-19 vaccine or a placebo.

Read as DNA, the sequence is TGTGCTAGTGGTTTGGGCGAGTATGAATTAGATACGCAGTATTTT. This is translated as CASGLGEYELDTQYF. The sequence is built from TRBV12-5 and TRBJ2-3; too little of a D gene remains to name it. Trimming costs V 1 base and J 5 bases, and their ends lie 13 bases apart. The cysteine opens and the phenylalanine closes a CDR3 of 15 amino acids. The CDR3 DNA has 45 bases and is translated from base 1. CDR1 and CDR2, looked up from the germline V gene, are LGHNT and FRNRAP. The CDR3, completed at both ends by the reference TRBV12-5 and TRBJ2-3 genes, gives the full variable domain DARVTQTPRHKVTEMGQEVTMRCQPILGHNTVFWYRQTMMQGLELLAYFRNRAPLDDSGMPKDRFSAEMPDATLATLKIQPSEPRDSAVYFCASGLGEYELDTQYFGPGTRLTVL.